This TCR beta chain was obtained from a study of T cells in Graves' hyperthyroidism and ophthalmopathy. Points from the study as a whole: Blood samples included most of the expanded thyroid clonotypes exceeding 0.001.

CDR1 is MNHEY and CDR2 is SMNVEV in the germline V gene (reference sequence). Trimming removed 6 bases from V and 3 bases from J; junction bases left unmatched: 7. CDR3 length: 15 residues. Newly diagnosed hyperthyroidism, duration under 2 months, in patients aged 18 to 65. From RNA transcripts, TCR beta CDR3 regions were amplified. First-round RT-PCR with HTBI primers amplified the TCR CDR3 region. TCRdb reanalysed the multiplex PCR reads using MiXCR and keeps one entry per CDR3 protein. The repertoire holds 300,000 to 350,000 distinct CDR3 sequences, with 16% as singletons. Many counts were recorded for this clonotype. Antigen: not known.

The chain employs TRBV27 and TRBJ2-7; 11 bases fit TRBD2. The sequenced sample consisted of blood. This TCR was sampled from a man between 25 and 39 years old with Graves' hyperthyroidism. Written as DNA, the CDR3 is TGTGCCAGCAGCCCCATAGGGACTAGCGGCTACGAGCAGTACTTC. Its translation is CASSPIGTSGYEQYF.